Here is one TCR beta chain with its context. The data were produced by immunoSEQ multiplex PCR, yet TCRdb's version contains in-frame clones alone and is incomplete. Among 1,400,000 or so clones, roughly 98.5% were seen once, and the ten largest hold about 0.34%. The sample is drawn from a study of shared clonotypes between healthy human individuals. Per the germline V gene, CDR1 is SGHTA and CDR2 is FQGNSA. The CDR3 totals 15 residues. Trimming took off 4 bases at V and 0 bases at J, with 7 bases between the two ends. The origin of this receptor is a young man in good health. This chain joins TRBV7-2 and TRBJ2-6; no reliable D call. Sequenced input: naive CD4+ T cells sorted from blood. Stated subset: CD45RA+ positively selected. As DNA, the CDR3 is TGTGCCAGCAGCTCCACAGCCTCTGGGGCCAACGTCCTGACTTTC. Translated, it gives CASSSTASGANVLTF.